This T cell receptor (beta chain) was captured in a study of blood T cell repertoires in COVID-19. The CDR3 spans 14 residues. Germline V gives CDR1 SQVTM, CDR2 ANQGSEA. The V end was cut by 4 bases, the J end by 2 bases, with 11 bases between. TCRdb's copy holds only in-frame clones and misses some; the assay was immunoSEQ multiplex PCR. The sample lists 260,000 or so clones; approximately 85% were seen once. The sequenced sample consisted of peripheral blood. The V gene is TRBV29-1, the J gene TRBJ2-2, with a weak D call TRBD1 (6 bases). The TCR comes from a man aged 18 to 30 with active or convalescent COVID-19. Here the CDR3 reads CSVGRQANTGELFF. The CDR3 DNA sequence: TGCAGCGTTGGCCGACAGGCTAACACCGGGGAGCTGTTTTTT.